Listed below are T cell receptor beta chains from one sample, sequenced in a study of T-cell reconstitution after alpha-beta-depleted transplantation in children. TCRdb reprocessed the PCR reads with MiXCR, giving one entry per CDR3 protein. The top ten hold about 3.9% of the sample, which has about 360,000 distinct CDR3 sequences, about 14% seen once. The input for sequencing was PBMCs, taken from the stem cell graft. The source is a human donor who donated a stem cell graft to a child with Fanconi anemia. Both conserved end residues are part of each CDR3. The order of the fields is J gene, V gene, D gene, clone size, CDR3 DNA, CDR3 protein. D genes are given only for firm matches. Clone size is shown for a subset of rows, as once, few, many or a class of expanded clone.

TRBJ1-6	TRBV10-3	TRBD1	.	TGTGCCATCAAGGAGACAGGGGATAATTCACCCCTCCACTTT	CAIKETGDNSPLHF
TRBJ2-2	TRBV7-8	.	few	TGTGCCAGCAGCCACCTCGAGAGCACCGGGGAGCTGTTTTTT	CASSHLESTGELFF
TRBJ1-3	TRBV5-1	.	.	TGCGCCAGCAGCTCCGGACCCGAGGGCACCATATATTTT	CASSSGPEGTIYF
TRBJ2-3	TRBV7-8	.	.	TGTGCCAGCAGCTTAGAGGGTGCGGGGGCGTCCACAGATACGCAGTATTTT	CASSLEGAGASTDTQYF
TRBJ2-3	TRBV7-6	TRBD2	.	TGTGCCAGCAGCTGGGGAGGGAGCACAGATACGCAGTATTTT	CASSWGGSTDTQYF
TRBJ2-3	TRBV5-8	.	many	TGTGCCAGCAGCTTGAGGGGTACCAGCACAGATACGCAGTATTTT	CASSLRGTSTDTQYF
TRBJ2-1	TRBV4-3	TRBD1	.	TGCGCCAGCAGCCCGCAAACCCACAGGGGAAATGAGCAGTTCTTC	CASSPQTHRGNEQFF
TRBJ2-1	TRBV5-1	TRBD1	.	TGCGCCAGCAGCATAGGACAGGGGACGGTCAATGAGCAGTTCTTC	CASSIGQGTVNEQFF
TRBJ1-1	TRBV4-3	.	few	TGCGCCAGCAGCCTCTCATTGGCCCCGGGGACTGAAGCTTTCTTT	CASSLSLAPGTEAFF
TRBJ2-1	TRBV29-1	TRBD2	.	TGCAGCGTTCGCGGGGGGGCCAGAAATGAGCAGTTCTTC	CSVRGGARNEQFF
TRBJ2-2	TRBV12-3/TRBV12-4	.	few	TGTGCCAGCAGGGGGGCTTCATCCACCGGGGAGCTGTTTTTT	CASRGASSTGELFF
TRBJ1-5	TRBV29-1	TRBD1	.	TGCAGCGTCGGGACAGGGATCAATCAGCCCCAGCATTTT	CSVGTGINQPQHF
TRBJ2-1	TRBV15	.	few	TGTGCCACCGCGGGGGCCCTTTACAATGAGCAGTTCTTC	CATAGALYNEQFF
TRBJ1-1	TRBV4-3	.	.	TGCGCCAGCAGCCAAGACCGGGGAGCCTATGAAGCTTTCTTT	CASSQDRGAYEAFF
TRBJ2-1	TRBV12-3/TRBV12-4	TRBD2	few	TGTGCCAGCAGTTTAGGCGGGGGGCCTGACAATGAGCAGTTCTTC	CASSLGGGPDNEQFF
TRBJ2-3	TRBV20-1	.	.	TGCAGTGCTAGCAGTAGAGATACGCAGTATTTT	CSASSRDTQYF
TRBJ2-6	TRBV12-3/TRBV12-4	.	.	TGTGCCAGCAGTTTTCGGTACAGGGCGGTGATAAATCGCTCTGGGGCCAACGTCCTGACTTTC	CASSFRYRAVINRSGANVLTF
TRBJ1-2	TRBV2	.	.	TGTGCCAGCAGTGAATCAGGGGCCTTCCACTATGGCTACACCTTC	CASSESGAFHYGYTF
TRBJ2-5	TRBV12-5	.	many	TGTGCTAGTGGTTTGGTATCATGGGAGACCCAGTACTTC	CASGLVSWETQYF
TRBJ2-1	TRBV12-3/TRBV12-4	.	few	TGTGCCAGCAGTTTAGATGGCAAATATGAGCAGTTCTTC	CASSLDGKYEQFF
TRBJ2-5	TRBV18	.	many	TGTGCCAGCTCACCTCAGGATCAAGAGACCCAGTACTTC	CASSPQDQETQYF
TRBJ2-3	TRBV5-1	.	many	TGCGCCAGCACGAGGGGGGAAGCGGATACGCAGTATTTT	CASTRGEADTQYF
TRBJ1-2	TRBV10-3	.	.	TGTGCCTCAAACCGGGATATTCGCAACTATGGCTACACCTTC	CASNRDIRNYGYTF
TRBJ1-4	TRBV7-2	.	.	TGTGCCAGCAGCCCGGCCCCAGGAAATGAAAAACTGTTTTTT	CASSPAPGNEKLFF
TRBJ2-3	TRBV6-6	.	many	TGTGCCAGCTGCAGGGGGGCGGATTATACGCAGTATTTT	CASCRGADYTQYF
TRBJ2-3	TRBV28	TRBD2	few	TGTGCCAGCAGGGGGGGACTAGCGGGGGAAGATACGCAGTATTTT	CASRGGLAGEDTQYF
TRBJ1-2	TRBV25-1	.	.	TGTGCCAGCAGGCCAGTAAACCCAAACTATGGCTACACCTTC	CASRPVNPNYGYTF
TRBJ2-3	TRBV20-1	.	many	TGCAGTGCTAGAGTAGGCACGCTAGGACTGGATACGCAGTATTTT	CSARVGTLGLDTQYF
TRBJ2-5	TRBV7-2	TRBD2	many	TGTGCCAGCAGCCTGCCAGCGGGGGGGCTTAGAGAGACCCAGTACTTC	CASSLPAGGLRETQYF
TRBJ2-5	TRBV7-2	.	.	TGTGCCAGCAGCCACCCGGGGGCGGGGCAAGAGACCCAGTACTTC	CASSHPGAGQETQYF
TRBJ1-2	TRBV12-3/TRBV12-4	.	.	TGTGCCAGCAGGCCCGCCCAGAACTATGGCTACACCTTC	CASRPAQNYGYTF
TRBJ2-2	TRBV7-3	TRBD2	.	TGTGCCAGCAGCTTGACTAGCGCCGGAGGGGAGCTGTTTTTT	CASSLTSAGGELFF
TRBJ2-3	TRBV27	TRBD1	few	TGTGCCAGCAGTATACAGGGGGGAGATACGCAGTATTTT	CASSIQGGDTQYF
TRBJ2-1	TRBV4-3	.	.	TGCGCCAGCAGCCAATACGGCGAATCCTACAATGAGCAGTTCTTC	CASSQYGESYNEQFF
TRBJ2-5	TRBV12-3/TRBV12-4	.	many	TGTGCCAGCGGGGTGAGAGTAGAGACCCAGTACTTC	CASGVRVETQYF
TRBJ2-1	TRBV4-3	TRBD2	once	TGCGCCAGCAGCCAGGGCGGGGGAAACTACAATGAGCAGTTCTTC	CASSQGGGNYNEQFF
TRBJ2-1	TRBV20-1	TRBD2	many	TGCAGTGCTATCAGCGGGGGGTACAATGAGCAGTTCTTC	CSAISGGYNEQFF
TRBJ2-6	TRBV4-3	.	.	TGCGCCACCATGGGGCCCGGGGCCAACGTCCTGACTTTC	CATMGPGANVLTF
TRBJ2-5	TRBV18	.	few	TGTGCCAGCTCCCCGGCGGGGAAACCAAGAGAAGGCCAGTACTTC	CASSPAGKPREGQYF
TRBJ1-1	TRBV29-1	.	.	TGCAGCGCTTTAAACACTGAAGCTTTCTTT	CSALNTEAFF
TRBJ2-7	TRBV6-2/TRBV6-3	.	few	TGTGCCAGTTCCAGCCTCTACTACGAGCAGTACTTC	CASSSLYYEQYF
TRBJ2-5	TRBV9	.	.	TGTGCCAGCAGCTCTCGGGACTCCCCGTTCCCGGGCGAAGAGACCCAGTACTTC	CASSSRDSPFPGEETQYF
TRBJ2-2	TRBV4-2	.	many	TGTGCCAGCAGCCAAGATTTACTGAACACCGGGGAGCTGTTTTTT	CASSQDLLNTGELFF
TRBJ1-4	TRBV5-6	.	.	TGTGCCAGCAGTCATCATGGGACGGCTAATGAAAAACTGTTTTTT	CASSHHGTANEKLFF
TRBJ2-5	TRBV6-5	.	.	TGTGCCAGCAGTTACTCGACCAGGTCCCGTATGACCCAGTACTTC	CASSYSTRSRMTQYF
TRBJ1-2	TRBV5-1	.	.	TGCGCCAGCAGCTTGGCCTCCCCTACCGACTATGGCTACACCTTC	CASSLASPTDYGYTF
TRBJ1-3	TRBV19	TRBD1	.	TGTGCCAGTTCGGGACAGGCGAACTCTGGAAACACCATATATTTT	CASSGQANSGNTIYF
TRBJ2-5	TRBV7-8	.	many	TGTGCCAGCAGCCGACAACCCCAAGAGACCCAGTACTTC	CASSRQPQETQYF
TRBJ2-2	TRBV12-3/TRBV12-4	TRBD1	.	TGTGCCAGCCGATGGGGACAGGGGGCGAACACCGGGGAGCTGTTTTTT	CASRWGQGANTGELFF
TRBJ2-1	TRBV5-1	.	.	TGCGCCAGCAGCTTGAAAGCGGATAATGAGCAGTTCTTC	CASSLKADNEQFF
TRBJ1-3	TRBV18	.	many	TGTGCCAGCTCACCGGACCTCGGAAACACCATATATTTT	CASSPDLGNTIYF
TRBJ2-3	TRBV5-1	.	.	TGCGCCAGCAGCCGGGACTTAGATACGCAGTATTTT	CASSRDLDTQYF
TRBJ1-1	TRBV7-9	.	few	TGTGCCAGCAGGACCAACGGGAACACTGAAGCTTTCTTT	CASRTNGNTEAFF
TRBJ2-2	TRBV29-1	.	few	TGCAGCGTAGGGGCCCTACCAAAGAGCGGGGAGCTGTTTTTT	CSVGALPKSGELFF